The T cell receptor (beta chain) described here comes from a study of T cell repertoires in cytomegalovirus infection. TCRdb reanalysed the reads using MiXCR and keeps one entry per CDR3 protein. This table holds approximately 100,000 distinct CDR3 sequences, under 45% found once. V dropped 4 bases and J dropped 4; count of bases not matched to a gene: 6. The CDR3 sequence is 14 residues long. Looked up from germline, CDR1 is SGHDN and CDR2 is FVKESK. To note about this clonotype: Its antigen is not known.

The input for sequencing was CD8+ T cells from cultured PBMCs, taken from culture after CMV antigen stimulation. The chain combines TRBV14 with TRBJ1-2; 7 bases are a match to TRBD1. The receptor comes from a human donor in good health (CMV status not recorded). Some clones in this sample may be carry-over from other donors' samples. CDR3 sequence reads: CASSPADRVYGYTF. Here the CDR3 DNA reads TGTGCCAGCAGCCCGGCCGACAGGGTCTATGGCTACACCTTC. The entire variable domain, with the rest obtained from reference TRBV14 and TRBJ1-2, is as follows: EAGVTQFPSHSVIEKGQTVTLRCDPISGHDNLYWYRRVMGKEIKFLLHFVKESKQDESGMPNNRFLAERTGGTYSTLKVQPAELEDSGVYFCASSPADRVYGYTFGSGTRLTVV.